This T cell receptor beta chain was identified during a study of T cell responses to AZD1222 COVID-19 vaccine. Concerning this clone itself: Antigen: not known.

The table came from immunoSEQ multiplex PCR; TCRdb's copy has only in-frame clones and leaves some out. Of about 140,000 clones in the sample, approximately 92% are singletons; the top ten hold about 3.7%. This CDR3 is 14 amino acids long. Study-wide findings and caveats: Recipients of two AZD1222 doses showed rising Spike-specific TCR breadth and depth. Nearly half of unique spike-specific TCRs reportedly avoided B.1.351 and B.1.1.7 mutated regions. White British ancestry dominated among donors, who included more females, and clonal diversity was possibly underestimated. Repertoire samples came only from after the peak T cell response.

The chain uses TRBV12-1 and TRBJ2-3; TRBD2 is the table's D call and was not checked against the DNA. TRBV12-1 is labeled a pseudogene. This TCR came from an adult who received the AZD1222 COVID-19 vaccine. The sequences come from peripheral blood, collected 28 days after the second AZD1222 dose. DNA for the CDR3: TGTGCCAGCGTATTCCCGGGAATCGCAGATACGCAGTATTTT. Its translation: CASVFPGIADTQYF.